Listed here is a single T cell receptor (beta chain). Germline V gene lookup returns CDR1 MNHEY and CDR2 SVGAGI. The CDR3 length is 16 residues. With 6 bases clipped from V and 12 bases from J, the junction kept 18 bases outside the gene matches. This entry belongs to a study of CD4 and CD8 cells across lung adenocarcinoma regions. TCRdb used MiXCR to reprocess the PCR reads, holding one entry per CDR3 protein. The profile shows about 4,600 distinct CDR3 sequences, around 50% of them singletons. Samples came from patients with localized non-small cell lung adenocarcinoma. The sequence was obtained from a female donor with lung adenocarcinoma. The CD4 and CD8 labels of this study may be unreliable. The specimen was CD4+ T cells from the margin of a lung tumor. The chain couples TRBV6-5 to TRBJ2-4, with 9 bases aligning to TRBD2. The CDR3 is CASRLTGAGGKDTQYF. For the CDR3, the DNA is TGTGCCAGCAGATTAACGGGGGCGGGAGGGAAAGACACTCAGTACTTC.